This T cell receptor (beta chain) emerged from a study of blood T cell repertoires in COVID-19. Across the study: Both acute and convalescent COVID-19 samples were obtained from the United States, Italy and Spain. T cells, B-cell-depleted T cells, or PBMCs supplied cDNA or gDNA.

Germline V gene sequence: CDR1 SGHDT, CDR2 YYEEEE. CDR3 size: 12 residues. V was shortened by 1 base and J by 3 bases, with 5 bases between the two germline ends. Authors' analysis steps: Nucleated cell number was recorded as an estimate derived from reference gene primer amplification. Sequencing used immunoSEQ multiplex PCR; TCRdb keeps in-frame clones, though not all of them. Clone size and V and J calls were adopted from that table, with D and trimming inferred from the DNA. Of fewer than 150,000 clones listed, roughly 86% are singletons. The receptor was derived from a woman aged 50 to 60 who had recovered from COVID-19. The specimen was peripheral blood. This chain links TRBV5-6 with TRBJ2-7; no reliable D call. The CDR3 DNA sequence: TGTGCCAGCAGCTTGTACAGCTACGAGCAGTACTTC. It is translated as CASSLYSYEQYF.